A selection of T cell receptor beta chains follows, all from one sample in a study of T cell responses to AZD1222 COVID-19 vaccine. Method: immunoSEQ multiplex PCR; TCRdb's copy keeps in-frame clones and lacks some. The sample carries over 70,000 clones, about 74% recorded once. The sample here was peripheral blood, taken 28 days after the second dose of the MenACWY control vaccine. The receptor set was obtained from an adult who received the MenACWY meningococcal vaccine as a control. CDR3s include the opening cysteine and the closing phenylalanine or tryptophan. D genes are given only for firm matches. The size entry is marked missing in some rows and otherwise reads once, few, many or a size class.

>.|.|TRBV2|TRBJ2-7
TGTGCCAGCAGTGCTAGGACTTCCTTCTCCTACGAGCAGTACTTC
CASSARTSFSYEQYF
>.|.|TRBV10-3|TRBJ2-3
TGTGCCATCAGTGAGACAGCAGATACGCAGTATTTT
CAISETADTQYF
>.|TRBD1|TRBV30|TRBJ1-2
TGTGCCTTGATGAGGGACAGGGGGCAATTTGTTACTGGCTACACCTTC
CALMRDRGQFVTGYTF
>.|.|TRBV9|TRBJ1-2
TGTGCCAGCAGCGTAGGGGCAGCTCCTAACTATGGCTACACCTTC
CASSVGAAPNYGYTF
>few|TRBD1|TRBV2|TRBJ1-2
TGTGCCAGCAGTGCCCCCACAGGGGTCGGCTATGGCTACACCTTC
CASSAPTGVGYGYTF
>.|.|TRBV6-5|TRBJ2-5
TGTGCCAGCAGTTATCGTATAGGACAGTCACAAGAGACCCAGTACTTC
CASSYRIGQSQETQYF
>.|.|TRBV2|TRBJ1-1
TGTGCCAGCAGACGGATGAACACTGAAGCTTTCTTT
CASRRMNTEAFF
>few|.|TRBV5-5|TRBJ2-2
TGTGCCAGCAACCCCGGGGCAATCGGGGAGCTGTTTTTT
CASNPGAIGELFF
>.|.|TRBV14|TRBJ2-3
TGTGCCAGCAGCCCCCGAAGCGGCCGCACAGATACGCAGTATTTT
CASSPRSGRTDTQYF
>.|TRBD1|TRBV5-1|TRBJ1-1
TGCGCCAGCAGCTTGGGGCCGGGACAGATGAACACTGAAGCTTTCTTT
CASSLGPGQMNTEAFF
>.|.|TRBV28|TRBJ2-7
TGTGCCAGCAGTTTATGGCAGGGGATGATCCACGAGCAGTACTTC
CASSLWQGMIHEQYF